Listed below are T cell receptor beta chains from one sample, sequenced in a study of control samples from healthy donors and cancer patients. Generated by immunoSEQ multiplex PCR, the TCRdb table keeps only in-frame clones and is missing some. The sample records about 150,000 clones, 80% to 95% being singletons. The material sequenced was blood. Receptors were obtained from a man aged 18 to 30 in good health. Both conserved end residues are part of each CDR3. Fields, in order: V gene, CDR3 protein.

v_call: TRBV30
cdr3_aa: CAWIGVGNEQFF

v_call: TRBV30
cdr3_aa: CAWTTFWGNEKLFF

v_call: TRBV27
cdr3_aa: CASSFGTGSSPLHF

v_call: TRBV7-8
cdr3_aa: CASSLRRRDRGSDTQYF

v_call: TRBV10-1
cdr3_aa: CAFRGGDREYLFYGYTF

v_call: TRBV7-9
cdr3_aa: CASYRQGGDTQYF

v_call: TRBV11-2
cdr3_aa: CASSTDRGNQPQHF

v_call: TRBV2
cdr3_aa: CASSGQGGNQPQHF

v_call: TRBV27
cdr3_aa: CATHTGYESYEQYF

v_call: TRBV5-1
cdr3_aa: CASRAPPLVFF